This TCR beta chain was retrieved from a study of PD-L1 blockade in urothelial cancer. The wider study: Patients' prior chemotherapy regimens numbered 0 to 3. Reported median T cell count for blood samples was about 150,000. The authors examined blood 3 weeks (second dose) and 6 weeks after treatment start.

Repertoires were generated with immunoSEQ multiplex PCR, while TCRdb's copy carries only in-frame clones and drops some. Of some 32,000 clones listed, roughly 82% are singletons. Looked up from germline, CDR1 is MNHNS and CDR2 is SASEGT. The CDR3 sequence is 18 residues long. V gave up 1 base and J gave up 1 base; unmatched junction bases: 8. The source material was PBMCs, sampled around atezolizumab (anti-PD-L1) treatment. The receptor was derived from a man in his sixties with urothelial cancer. This chain connects TRBV6-1 to TRBJ2-1, with 9 bases aligning to TRBD2. CDR3 sequence: CASSEGPGLAKSYNEQFF. CDR3 DNA sequence: TGTGCCAGCAGTGAAGGGCCCGGACTAGCGAAGTCCTACAATGAGCAGTTCTTC.